One T cell receptor beta chain is described in this entry. RNA in amounts of roughly 0.5 to 1 ug was reverse transcribed with random hexamers. With immunoSEQ multiplex PCR, TCR beta CDR3 was amplified across 54 Vbeta and 13 Jbeta. TCRdb passed the immunoSEQ multiplex PCR reads through MiXCR, listing each CDR3 protein once. The sample has a few hundred thousand distinct CDR3 sequences, 89% seen once. These data originate in a study of CD8 T cells in Susac syndrome. Peripheral blood CD8+ and CD4+ T cells were profiled by TCR beta sequencing. Each multiple sclerosis control was a treatment-naive patient with relapsing-remitting disease that was either stable or active. Isolation of CD8+ and CD4+ T cells was performed negatively, whereas enrichment of TEMRA cells was done by FACS. This sequence originates from a human donor with multiple sclerosis. Sequencing input: CD8+ T cells from PBMCs.

This chain's CDR3 is CATRRRGRDEQYF. The CDR3 nucleotides are TGTGCCACCCGGCGCAGGGGTCGGGACGAGCAGTACTTC. The genes are TRBV7-9 and TRBJ2-7; D possibly corresponds to TRBD1 (6 bases). CDR1 is SEHNR, CDR2 FQNEAQ, per germline (reference sequence). The length of the CDR3 is 13 residues. The germline V and J ends were trimmed by 10 bases and 5 bases, with 18 bases remaining between them.